The clone carrying this T cell receptor (beta chain) is medium-sized by share. This sample is drawn from a study of metastatic and nonmetastatic thyroid tumors. Study summary: Blood and tumor or nodule tissue repertoires from malignant and benign thyroid patients were compared.

The CDR3 length is 16 residues. V lost 0 bases, J lost 2 bases, and 14 bases lay in between. The V gene's germline CDR1 is LNHNV and CDR2 YYDKDF (reference sequence). Prior to thyroid surgery, none of the patients had received any treatment. TCRdb re-processed the PCR reads through MiXCR. There are under 20,000 clones in the sample; about a quarter occur only once, and 6% to 7% lies in the top ten. Sequenced material: blood. The chain links TRBV15 to TRBJ2-7; D gene uncertain. This receptor was identified in a female donor with papillary thyroid cancer or a benign thyroid nodule (not recorded which). Some clones in this sample may be carry-over from other donors' samples. CDR3 region: CATSRDFPVRTYEQYF. The CDR3 nucleotides read TGTGCCACCAGCAGAGATTTCCCGGTCAGAACCTACGAGCAGTACTTC.